This T cell receptor beta chain was recorded in a study of blood T cell repertoires in COVID-19. Study background: Acute and convalescent COVID-19 samples came from the United States, Italy and Spain. Sample material is recorded as cDNA or gDNA derived from T cells, B-cell-depleted T cells, or PBMCs.

The V and J ends lost 5 bases and 3 bases, in that order; junction bases with no gene match: 9. Germline V gene lookup returns CDR1 MNHNY and CDR2 SVGAGI (reference sequence). CDR3 size: 15 residues. In the original processing: Amplification from reference gene primers served as the basis for estimated nucleated cell counts. Data came from immunoSEQ multiplex PCR; TCRdb stores just in-frame clones and leaves some out. The DNA gave D and trimming, while V, J and clone size come from that table. The sample records roughly 350,000 clones, approximately 87% being singletons. This TCR was recovered from a woman in her 50s with COVID-19, enrolled during active disease. The chain combines TRBV6-6 with TRBJ2-7; 8 nucleotides agree with TRBD1. The sequencing input was peripheral blood. This chain's CDR3 is CASSPPDRGDYEQYF. In nucleotides, the CDR3 is TGTGCCAGCAGTCCCCCAGACAGGGGAGACTACGAGCAGTACTTC.